This TCR beta chain was found in a study of T-cell memory formation after mild COVID-19. This clonotype was recorded a few times. The antigen remains unidentified. TCRdb analysed the 5' RACE reads with MiXCR anew, one entry per CDR3 protein. The data show approximately 210,000 distinct CDR3 sequences, with roughly 27% seen just once and about an eighth held by the top ten. Germline CDR1 is SGHVS and CDR2 is FQNEAQ. The CDR3 length is 17 residues. Germline trimming cut 0 bases from V and 3 bases from J; bases unmatched to any gene: 7. Study-level points and caveats: Chiefly within CM and EM were the contracting CD4+ clones; CD8+ ones were within EMRA.

This TCR came from an adult woman who had mild COVID-19 (a few samples of this study predate the infection). Cell type and time point are not known. J is TRBJ2-7 and V is TRBV7-8; TRBD1 agrees at 11 bases. The sequenced material came from PBMCs or a T cell subset sorted from them (not recorded which). As DNA, the CDR3 is TGTGCCAGCAGCTTAGCTCGCACCGGGACAGGGGGCTACGAGCAGTACTTC. It is translated as CASSLARTGTGGYEQYF.